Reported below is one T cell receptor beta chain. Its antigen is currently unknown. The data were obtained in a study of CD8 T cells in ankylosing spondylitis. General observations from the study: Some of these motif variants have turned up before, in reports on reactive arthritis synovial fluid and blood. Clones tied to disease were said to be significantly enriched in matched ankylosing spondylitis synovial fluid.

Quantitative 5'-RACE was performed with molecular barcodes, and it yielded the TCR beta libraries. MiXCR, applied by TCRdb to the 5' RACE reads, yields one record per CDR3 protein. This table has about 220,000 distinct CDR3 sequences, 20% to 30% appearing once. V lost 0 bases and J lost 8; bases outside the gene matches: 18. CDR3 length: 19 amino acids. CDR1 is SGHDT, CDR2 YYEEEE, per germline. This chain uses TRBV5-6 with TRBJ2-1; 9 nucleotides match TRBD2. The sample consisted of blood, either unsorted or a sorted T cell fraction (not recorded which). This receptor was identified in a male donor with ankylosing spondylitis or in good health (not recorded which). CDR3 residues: CASSLGVAGEVSLADEQFF. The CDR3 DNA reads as TGTGCCAGCAGCTTGGGGGTAGCGGGAGAGGTGTCGTTGGCAGATGAGCAGTTCTTC.